These 10 T cell receptor beta chains originate from one sample sequenced in a study of T-cell memory formation after mild COVID-19. TCRdb reprocessed the 5' RACE reads via MiXCR and lists one record per CDR3 protein. Here the sample spans around 4,000 distinct CDR3 sequences, less than 20% being singletons. The sequenced material came from PBMCs or a T cell subset sorted from them (not recorded which). These receptor sequences come from an adult who had mild COVID-19 (a few samples of this study predate the infection). Cell type and time point are not known.

The CDR3 here is CATSGGGGTEAFF. The CDR3, as DNA: TGTGCCACCAGCGGGGGGGGGGGAACTGAAGCTTTCTTT. The chain employs TRBV12-3 or TRBV12-4 and TRBJ1-1; tentatively, D is TRBD1 (5 bases). Trimming left V 10 bases short and J 5 bases short, with 17 bases between. This CDR3 comprises 13 residues.

By share of the sample, this clonotype is medium-sized. The chain is built from TRBV4-3 and TRBJ1-6; tentatively, D is TRBD1 (6 bases). This CDR3 is built from 15 residues. CDR1 and CDR2 (germline): LGHNA, YSLEER. Trimming took off 0 bases at V and 10 bases at J, with 13 bases between the two ends. Written as DNA, the CDR3 is TGCGCCAGCAGCCAAGAGGCAGGGGTAATCTCACCCCTCCACTTT. This translates into CASSQEAGVISPLHF.

This clonotype ranks as medium-sized. This chain links TRBV3-1 with TRBJ1-2; 9 nucleotides line up with TRBD1. The CDR3 spans 20 residues. The V segment lost 0 bases and the J segment 2 bases; nucleotides outside the gene matches: 16. Germline V gene lookup returns CDR1 LGHDT and CDR2 YNNKEL (reference sequence). The CDR3 sequence is CASSQEGSSGTGPVNYGYTF. The CDR3 DNA is TGTGCCAGCAGCCAAGAAGGGTCCTCCGGGACAGGGCCCGTCAACTATGGCTACACCTTC.

Within the sample, this clonotype is medium-sized. The chain uses TRBV6-2 or TRBV6-3 and TRBJ1-2; perhaps TRBD1 as D (6 bases). V was cut by 4 bases and J by 3 bases, with 12 bases left in between. The CDR3 is made up of 14 amino acids. Germline CDR1 is MNHEY and CDR2 is SVGEGT. The chain's CDR3 is CASSSRGRYYGYTF. The CDR3 nucleotides read TGTGCCAGCAGTTCCAGGGGACGGTACTATGGCTACACCTTC.

By frequency in the sample, this clonotype is medium-sized. V is TRBV24-1 and J is TRBJ2-3; possible D gene TRBD1, 6 bases. The CDR3 has 15 amino acids. Germline CDR1 reads KGHDR; CDR2 reads SFDVKD. The V gene lost 3 bases and the J gene lost 6 bases, with 15 bases spanning the gap. CDR3 in amino acids: CATSDIRDKADTQYF. For the CDR3, the DNA is TGTGCCACCAGTGATATACGGGACAAAGCGGATACGCAGTATTTT.

By frequency in the sample, this clonotype is medium-sized. The chain links TRBV7-2 to TRBJ2-2, with a weak D call TRBD2 (5 bases). V shed 5 bases and J shed 6 bases, with 13 bases lying between them. The length of the CDR3 is 14 residues. Germline CDR1 and CDR2: SGHTA and FQGNSA. For the CDR3, the DNA is TGTGCCAGCAGCACTAGGTCGAAGGCCGGGGAGCTGTTTTTT. Its protein is CASSTRSKAGELFF. Using reference TRBV7-2 and TRBJ2-2 for the parts outside the CDR3, the full variable domain is GAGVSQSPSNKVTEKGKDVELRCDPISGHTALYWYRQSLGQGLEFLIYFQGNSAPDKSGLPSDRFSAERTGGSVSTLTIQRTQQEDSAVYLCASSTRSKAGELFFGEGSRLTVL.

Within the sample, this clonotype is medium-sized. The V call is TRBV28, the J call TRBJ2-3; 9 nucleotides agree with TRBD1. With V trimmed by 6 bases and J by 5 bases, 6 bases remained unmatched. Germline CDR1 MDHEN, CDR2 SYDVKM. The CDR3 has 14 residues. The CDR3 DNA reads TGTGCCAGCAGCCTTTACAGGGGGCAAGATACGCAGTATTTT. This encodes CASSLYRGQDTQYF.

In its sample, this clonotype ranks as medium-sized. This rearrangement joins TRBV6-2 or TRBV6-3 to TRBJ1-1, with D maybe TRBD1 (6 bases). This CDR3 has 13 amino acids. Trimming shortened V by 2 bases and J by 8 bases, and 12 bases separated the two germline ends. Germline lookup yields CDR1 MNHEY and CDR2 SVGEGT. The CDR3 here is CASSYPGTLEAFF. In nucleotides, the CDR3 is TGTGCCAGCAGTTACCCCGGGACACTAGAAGCTTTCTTT.

The chain is built from TRBV29-1 and TRBJ2-5; TRBD1 is a possible D gene (5 bases). Trimming cost V 4 bases and J 6 bases, with 12 bases left between them. CDR1 is SQVTM and CDR2 is ANQGSEA in the germline V gene. This CDR3 is 12 amino acids long. The CDR3 sequence is CSVGQSWQTQYF. In nucleotides, the CDR3 is TGCAGCGTTGGACAGAGTTGGCAGACCCAGTACTTC.

This clonotype qualifies as medium-sized. The CDR3 spells CASSQQVKAFF. DNA of the CDR3: TGTGCCAGCAGCCAACAGGTGAAAGCTTTCTTT. The V call is TRBV6-1, the J call TRBJ1-1; D is perhaps TRBD1 (5 bases). The CDR3 is 11 amino acids. V lost 6 bases and J lost 9, with 11 bases in between. In germline, CDR1 is MNHNS, CDR2 SASEGT.